A single sample is the source of the 12 T cell receptor beta chains below, sequenced in a study of cytomegalovirus exposure and HLA in healthy donors (dated 2017 in TCRdb). The library relied on the immunoSEQ multiplex PCR assay. A mixture of 60 forward primers for TCR Vbeta segments and 13 reverse primers for TCR Jbeta segments was used in the multiplex PCR. The immuneACCESS repertoire file appears here via TCRdb, limited to in-frame rearrangements. These files lack a portion of the clones; in checked studies, under half of the deficit traces to unresolved V genes, and the cause of the others is not known. The sample profile shows over 110,000 clones; around four fifths of them were found once. The top ten constitute more than 0.9% of the sample. The sample was PBMCs. Receptors were obtained from a male donor in good health and CMV-seropositive.

The CDR3 spells CASSPFAGRQETQYF. CDR3 bases: TGTGCCAGCTCACCATTTGCGGGGCGCCAAGAGACCCAGTACTTC. The chain combines TRBV18 with TRBJ2-5, with a tentative D call TRBD2 (6 bases). The CDR3 has 15 residues. Germline V gives CDR1 KGHSH, CDR2 LQKENI. V dropped 2 bases and J dropped 1 base, with 11 bases sitting between them.

CDR3 coding DNA: TGTGCCAGCAGCGTAGACCGGGGGATTTCCAATGAGCAGTTCTTC. Amino acids: CASSVDRGISNEQFF. The chain has TRBV9 and TRBJ2-1, with D possibly TRBD2 on 6 matching bases. The CDR3 is made up of 15 amino acids. The germline gives CDR1 SGDLS, CDR2 YYNGEE. V was clipped by 0 bases and J by 6 bases, with 13 bases between them.

This CDR3 reads CASSLGLPDRQGGTEAFF. Written as DNA, the CDR3 is TGTGCCAGCAGCTTAGGCCTTCCCGACAGACAGGGGGGCACTGAAGCTTTCTTT. The chain uses TRBV13 and TRBJ1-1; 9 nucleotides match TRBD1. The trim removed 0 bases at V and 4 bases at J, leaving 12 bases unmatched. CDR3 length: 18 amino acids. The germline CDR1 and CDR2 sequences are PRHDT and FYEKMQ (reference sequence).

This clone has only one observation. This chain links TRBV5-1 with TRBJ1-2; maybe TRBD1 (5 bases). With 0 bases removed from V and 7 bases from J, the gap between germline ends came to 16 bases. This CDR3 comprises 15 residues. The V gene's germline CDR1 is SGHRS and CDR2 YFSETQ. The CDR3 coding sequence is TGCGCCAGCAGCTTGGCTACGGGACTATTCAGTGGCTACACCTTC. This gives the protein CASSLATGLFSGYTF. The whole variable domain, filled in from reference TRBV5-1 and TRBJ1-2, reads KAGVTQTPRYLIKTRGQQVTLSCSPISGHRSVSWYQQTPGQGLQFLFEYFSETQRNKGNFPGRFSGRQFSNSRSEMNVSTLELGDSALYLCASSLATGLFSGYTFGSGTRLTVV.

This clone was found a few times. V usage is TRBV19 and J usage is TRBJ2-1; 8 nucleotides line up with TRBD2. The CDR3 has 15 amino acids. Germline CDR1 reads LNHDA; CDR2 reads SQIVND (reference sequence). Trimming removed 1 base from V and 2 bases from J; junction bases left unmatched: 1. The CDR3 sequence: CASSIGLATYNEQFF. The CDR3 region has the DNA TGTGCCAGTAGTATAGGACTAGCGACCTACAATGAGCAGTTCTTC. Supplemented by reference TRBV19 and TRBJ2-1, the full variable domain reads DGGITQSPKYLFRKEGQNVTLSCEQNLNHDAMYWYRQDPGQGLRLIYYSQIVNDFQKGDIAEGYSVSREKKESFPLTVTSAQKNPTAFYLCASSIGLATYNEQFFGPGTRLTVL.

The chain links TRBV29-1 to TRBJ2-2; tentative D call: TRBD1 (6 bases). Germline V gene lookup returns CDR1 SQVTM and CDR2 ANQGSEA. This CDR3 comprises 13 residues. Trimming pared 5 bases from V and 0 bases from J, leaving 7 bases between. This CDR3 is CSVRTANTGELFF. CDR3 nucleotides: TGCAGCGTTAGGACAGCGAACACCGGGGAGCTGTTTTTT.

This clone was found a few times. The rearrangement links TRBV7-2 to TRBJ2-7; D is possibly TRBD2 (5 bases). The germline CDR1 and CDR2 sequences are SGHTA and FQGNSA. Between the trimmed V and J ends, which lost 5 bases and 3 bases, there was a span of 17 bases. The CDR3 is made up of 15 amino acids. The CDR3 reads CASSNGGGRGYEQYF. The CDR3 region has the DNA TGTGCCAGCAGCAACGGCGGAGGTCGAGGCTACGAGCAGTACTTC.

The rearrangement uses TRBV12-5 and TRBJ2-7, with 10 bases fitting TRBD1. CDR3 length: 17 amino acids. Germline CDR1 LGHNT, CDR2 FRNRAP. V was clipped by 1 base and J by 3 bases; unmatched bases: 9. DNA of the CDR3: TGTGCTAGTGGTTTGGACTTCTCGACAGGGGGCGGCTACGAGCAGTACTTC. As protein: CASGLDFSTGGGYEQYF.

The V gene is TRBV7-9, the J gene TRBJ2-1, with TRBD2 matching 10 bases. Germline V gene lookup returns CDR1 SEHNR and CDR2 FQNEAQ (reference sequence). V dropped 3 bases and J dropped 3; count of bases not matched to a gene: 8. The CDR3 has 17 amino acids. This CDR3 reads CASSFGVAGGLYNEQFF. CDR3 DNA sequence: TGTGCCAGCAGCTTTGGGGTAGCGGGAGGTCTCTACAATGAGCAGTTCTTC.

This chain connects TRBV9 to TRBJ2-6; possibly TRBD1 for D (6 bases). This CDR3 is built from 15 residues. Deletions cut 0 bases from V and 3 bases from J, with 7 bases between. Looked up from germline, CDR1 is SGDLS and CDR2 is YYNGEE. In DNA form, the CDR3 reads TGTGCCAGCAGCGTAGGGGGGCTTGGGGCCAACGTCCTGACTTTC. Residues: CASSVGGLGANVLTF.

CDR3 protein: CAGELGGLAEGTDTQYF. In DNA form, the CDR3 reads TGTGCCGGCGAATTGGGGGGACTAGCGGAGGGCACAGATACGCAGTATTTT. The genes are TRBV7-9 and TRBJ2-3; 11 bases match TRBD2. The junction had 14 bases not matched to a gene; V was cut back by 11 bases and J by 1 base. The CDR3 has 17 residues. From germline, CDR1 is SEHNR and CDR2 FQNEAQ (reference sequence).

This clone was observed a handful of times. The rearrangement uses TRBV7-8 and TRBJ2-2, with 8 bases that match TRBD2. V shed 0 bases and J 2 bases; nucleotides not matched to a gene: 2. The CDR3 has 16 amino acids. Germline CDR1 is SGHVS and CDR2 is FQNEAQ. CDR3 DNA sequence: TGTGCCAGCAGCTTAGCTAGCGGGGTTAACACCGGGGAGCTGTTTTTT. This encodes CASSLASGVNTGELFF. The variable domain in full, with the rest retrieved from reference TRBV7-8 and TRBJ2-2, is GAGVSQSPRYKVAKRGQDVALRCDPISGHVSLFWYQQALGQGPEFLTYFQNEAQLDKSGLPSDRFFAERPEGSVSTLKIQRTQQEDSAVYLCASSLASGVNTGELFFGEGSRLTVL.